One sample yielded the 11 T cell receptor beta chains listed below, sequenced in a study of T-cell memory formation after mild COVID-19 (dated by TCRdb to the early 2020s). Libraries were made using 5' RACE. The run used an Illumina NovaSeq 6000. Through fastp at Q25 and MiXCR, TCRdb rebuilt clones from the public reads, retaining in-frame beta chains. Identical CDR3 proteins give one entry, which carries the most common genes and DNA. This sample is represented by roughly 400,000 distinct CDR3 sequences; less than 25% of them were singletons. Of the sample, around 9% falls within the top ten clones. Sequenced input: PBMCs or a T cell subset sorted from them (not recorded which). The receptors derive from an adult woman who had mild COVID-19 (a few samples of this study predate the infection). The sample titles of this study are shuffled in the database, so cell type and time point are left out; the donor was told from shared clones.

This clonotype was recorded a few times. The rearrangement uses TRBV25-1 and TRBJ2-1, with TRBD2 as a possible D gene (6 bases). The CDR3 covers 15 residues. Per germline, CDR1 MGHDK and CDR2 SYGVNS. V lost 4 bases to trimming and J lost 5 bases, with 15 bases between them. CDR3 in amino acids: CASSGGDGANNEQFF. CDR3 nucleotide sequence: TGTGCCAGCAGTGGGGGGGACGGTGCGAACAATGAGCAGTTCTTC. Together with reference TRBV25-1 and TRBJ2-1, the CDR3 gives the full variable domain: EADIYQTPRYLVIGTGKKITLECSQTMGHDKMYWYQQDPGMELHLIHYSYGVNSTEKGDLSSESTVSRIRTEHFPLTLESARPSHTSQYLCASSGGDGANNEQFFGPGTRLTVL.

This clonotype was seen a handful of times. This rearrangement joins TRBV10-3 to TRBJ2-3; the match to TRBD1 covers 10 bases. The CDR3 loop spans 16 amino acids. Trimming cost V 2 bases and J 8 bases; bases outside gene matches: 10. From germline, CDR1 is ENHRY and CDR2 SYGVKD. CDR3 region: CAISEPLGQGEGTQYF. Here the CDR3 DNA reads TGTGCCATCAGTGAGCCCTTAGGACAGGGGGAAGGTACGCAGTATTTT.

This clonotype was detected many times. The chain carries TRBV7-6 and TRBJ2-3; TRBD2 matches 11 bases. Germline-derived CDR1 and CDR2 are SGHVS and FNYEAQ. This CDR3 spans 17 amino acids. V shed 6 bases and J 2 bases; nucleotides not matched to a gene: 10. CDR3 nucleotide sequence: TGTGCCAGCAGTTTAAGACTAGCGGGGACGTCCACAGATACGCAGTATTTT. It yields the protein CASSLRLAGTSTDTQYF. Variable domain in full (rest from reference TRBV7-6 and TRBJ2-3): GAGVSQSPRYKVTKRGQDVALRCDPISGHVSLYWYRQALGQGPEFLTYFNYEAQQDKSGLPNDRFSAERPEGSISTLTIQRTEQRDSAMYRCASSLRLAGTSTDTQYFGPGTRLTVL.

The CDR3 spells CASSHGYRGRGEAFF. CDR3 in DNA: TGCGCCAGCAGTCACGGCTATCGGGGGCGGGGTGAAGCTTTCTTT. V usage is TRBV23-1 and J usage is TRBJ1-1; maybe TRBD1 (6 bases). TRBV23-1 is an ORF; its function is uncertain. V was clipped by 3 bases and J by 7 bases, with 18 bases between them. The CDR3 totals 15 residues.

The sample holds a few counts of this clonotype. The chain links TRBV18 to TRBJ2-5; possibly TRBD1 or TRBD2 for D (5 bases each). With 5 bases removed from V and 1 base from J, the gap between germline ends came to 14 bases. Per germline, CDR1 KGHSH and CDR2 LQKENI. The CDR3 has 15 amino acids. The CDR3 region is CASSFRDPRQETQYF. The CDR3 region has the DNA TGTGCCAGCTCATTTCGGGACCCGCGCCAAGAGACCCAGTACTTC.

The CDR3 sequence: CASSYSGTSGRAEGGELFF. In DNA form, the CDR3 reads TGTGCCAGCAGTTACTCAGGGACTAGCGGGAGGGCCGAAGGCGGGGAGCTGTTTTTT. The chain carries TRBV6-2 or TRBV6-3 and TRBJ2-2; 16 bases are shared with TRBD2. CDR1 is MNHEY, CDR2 SVGEGT, per germline. The CDR3 has 19 residues. With V trimmed by 0 bases and J by 7 bases, 8 bases remained unmatched.

This clonotype was counted only a few times. V usage is TRBV9 and J usage is TRBJ1-5; 7 bases are shared with TRBD1. There are 14 residues in the CDR3. J was trimmed by 5 bases and V by 3 bases; bases with no gene match: 5. Per germline, CDR1 SGDLS and CDR2 YYNGEE. The CDR3 DNA reads as TGTGCCAGCAGCGCCGGGACAGCTTATCAGCCCCAGCATTTT. It codes for CASSAGTAYQPQHF.

The J gene is TRBJ2-1, the V gene TRBV4-3; D is possibly TRBD1 or TRBD2 (7 bases each). Trimming shortened V by 4 bases and J by 3 bases, and 19 bases separated the two germline ends. Germline CDR1 reads LGHNA; CDR2 reads YSLEER. The CDR3 runs to 17 residues. The DNA of the CDR3 is TGCGCCAGCAGCCCTCGGGGCAGGGGGGGTCTCTACAATGAGCAGTTCTTC. Protein: CASSPRGRGGLYNEQFF.

V is TRBV20-1 and J is TRBJ2-3; no definite D call. With 3 bases removed from V and 2 bases from J, the gap between germline ends came to 9 bases. The CDR3 runs 13 residues. The germline CDR1 and CDR2 sequences are DFQATT and SNEGSKA (reference sequence). CDR3 amino acids: CSASPTLTDTQYF. The CDR3 DNA is TGCAGTGCTAGCCCAACCCTCACAGATACGCAGTATTTT.

V usage is TRBV28 and J usage is TRBJ1-6, with 7 bases aligning to TRBD1. CDR1 is MDHEN, CDR2 SYDVKM, per germline. This CDR3 is 13 amino acids long. V dropped 6 bases and J dropped 9; count of bases not matched to a gene: 5. The CDR3: CASRTGTLSPLHF. The CDR3 bases are TGTGCCAGCAGGACAGGGACACTTTCACCCCTCCACTTT. Using reference TRBV28 and TRBJ1-6 for the parts outside the CDR3, the full variable domain is DVKVTQSSRYLVKRTGEKVFLECVQDMDHENMFWYRQDPGLGLRLIYFSYDVKMKEKGDIPEGYSVSREKKERFSLILESASTNQTSMYLCASRTGTLSPLHFGNGTRLTVT.

The chain's CDR3 is CASSSRNSEKLFF. CDR3 nucleotide sequence: TGTGCCAGCAGTTCGCGGAATAGCGAAAAACTGTTTTTT. The chain employs TRBV12-3 or TRBV12-4 and TRBJ1-4; D ambiguous. The CDR3 sequence is 13 residues long. V was clipped by 4 bases and J by 8 bases, with 11 bases between them.